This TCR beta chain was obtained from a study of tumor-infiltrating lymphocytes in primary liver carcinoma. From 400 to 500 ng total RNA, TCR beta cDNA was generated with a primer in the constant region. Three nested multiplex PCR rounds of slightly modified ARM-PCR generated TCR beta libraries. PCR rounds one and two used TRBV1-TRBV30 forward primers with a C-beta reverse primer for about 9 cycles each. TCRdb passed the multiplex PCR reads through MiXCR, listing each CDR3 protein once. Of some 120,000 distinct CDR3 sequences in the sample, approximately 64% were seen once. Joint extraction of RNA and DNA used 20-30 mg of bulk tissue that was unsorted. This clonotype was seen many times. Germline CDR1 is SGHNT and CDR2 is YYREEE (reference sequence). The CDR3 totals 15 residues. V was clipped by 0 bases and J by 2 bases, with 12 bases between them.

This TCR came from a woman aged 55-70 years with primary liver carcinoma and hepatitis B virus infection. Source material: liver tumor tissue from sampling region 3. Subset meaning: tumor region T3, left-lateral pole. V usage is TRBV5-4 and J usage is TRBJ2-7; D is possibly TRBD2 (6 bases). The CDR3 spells CASSLVGGRAYEQYF. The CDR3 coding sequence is TGTGCCAGCAGCTTGGTGGGAGGACGTGCCTACGAGCAGTACTTC. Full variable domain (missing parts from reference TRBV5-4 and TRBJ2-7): ETGVTQSPTHLIKTRGQQVTLRCSSQSGHNTVSWYQQALGQGPQFIFQYYREEENGRGNFPPRFSGLQFPNYSSELNVNALELDDSALYLCASSLVGGRAYEQYFGPGTRLTVT.